These T cell receptor beta chains were read from a single sample in a study of T-cell memory formation after mild COVID-19. TCRdb re-derived calls from the 5' RACE reads in MiXCR, one entry per CDR3 protein. The table has more than 4,500 distinct CDR3 sequences, around a quarter seen once. What was sequenced was PBMCs or a T cell subset sorted from them (not recorded which). All receptors come from an adult who had mild COVID-19 (a few samples of this study predate the infection). Cell type and time point are not known. The CDR3 runs from the conserved cysteine through the conserved F or W. Fields, in order: V gene, J gene, D gene, clone size, CDR3 DNA, CDR3 protein. A D gene is named only where the DNA matches it firmly. Clone sizes are given selectively: once, few, many, or a class where the clone is expanded.

TRBV6-2/TRBV6-3	TRBJ2-2	.	many	TGTGCCAGCAGCAGGTCGAACACCGGGGAGCTGTTTTTT	CASSRSNTGELFF
TRBV30	TRBJ2-7	.	.	TGTGCCTGGAGTGCACAACAGTACGGCGAGCAGTACTTC	CAWSAQQYGEQYF
TRBV12-3/TRBV12-4	TRBJ2-2	TRBD1	.	TGTGCCAGCAGGCGACAGGGCCCCGGGGAGCTGTTTTTT	CASRRQGPGELFF
TRBV4-3	TRBJ2-7	.	medium-sized	TGCGCCAGCAGCAAAGGATATCTAAAGGGCGAGCAGTACTTC	CASSKGYLKGEQYF
TRBV14	TRBJ2-2	TRBD2	medium-sized	TGTGCCAGCAGCCTGGGACTAGCGGGGAACACCGGGGAGCTGTTTTTT	CASSLGLAGNTGELFF
TRBV10-3	TRBJ2-3	.	medium-sized	TGTGCCATCAGTGATCGACAGGCCTTCACAGATACGCAGTATTTT	CAISDRQAFTDTQYF
TRBV7-2	TRBJ1-1	.	medium-sized	TGTGCCAGCAGCCTCATTAGGGGGTCCACTGAAGCTTTCTTT	CASSLIRGSTEAFF
TRBV2	TRBJ1-5	.	medium-sized	TGTGCCAGCAGTGAAGACTCGACGGGGCCCCAGCATTTT	CASSEDSTGPQHF
TRBV6-2/TRBV6-3	TRBJ1-6	.	medium-sized	TGTGCCAGCAGTCGCCCTGGGGGGGCAGATTCACCCCTCCACTTT	CASSRPGGADSPLHF
TRBV4-1	TRBJ2-5	.	.	TGCGCCAGCAGCCTTTGGACGGCCCAAGAGACCCAGTACTTC	CASSLWTAQETQYF
TRBV5-1	TRBJ1-1	.	medium-sized	TGCGCCAGCAGCCCCCAAATGAACACTGAAGCTTTCTTT	CASSPQMNTEAFF
TRBV5-1	TRBJ1-4	TRBD1	medium-sized	TGCGCCAGCAGCGACCCGGGACAGGGGTATGAAAAACTGTTTTTT	CASSDPGQGYEKLFF
TRBV23-1	TRBJ2-5	.	.	TGCGCCAGCAGTCCTAGGGTCCGGGGGTTCGAAGAGACCCAGTACTTC	CASSPRVRGFEETQYF
TRBV5-1	TRBJ2-6	TRBD1	once	TGCGCCAGCAGCTTGGAATGGACAGGGATGGGCGTCCTGACTTTC	CASSLEWTGMGVLTF
TRBV6-6	TRBJ2-7	TRBD2	.	TGTGCCAGCAGTTTCCCAGCGGGGTCCAGCGAGCAGTACTTC	CASSFPAGSSEQYF
TRBV5-1	TRBJ1-3	.	medium-sized	TGCGCCAGCAGCTTGGGCGACCGCACTGGAAACACCATATATTTT	CASSLGDRTGNTIYF
TRBV6-5	TRBJ1-1	.	medium-sized	TGTGCCAGCAGTTACGCATTAGGCACTGAAGCTTTCTTT	CASSYALGTEAFF
TRBV12-3/TRBV12-4	TRBJ1-2	.	.	TGTGCCAGCAGTTTATCCAGCAACTATGGCTACACCTTC	CASSLSSNYGYTF
TRBV15	TRBJ2-3	.	.	TGTGCCACCAGCAGAGTTAGCGGTAACACAGATACGCAGTATTTT	CATSRVSGNTDTQYF
TRBV19	TRBJ2-1	.	medium-sized	TGTGCCAGTAGTATAGCCGGGACTTCAGGCCAGTTCTTC	CASSIAGTSGQFF
TRBV7-2	TRBJ1-5	.	medium-sized	TGTGCCAGCAGCTTAGACGGATATAGCAATCAGCCCCAGCATTTT	CASSLDGYSNQPQHF
TRBV5-1	TRBJ2-2	.	medium-sized	TGCGCCAGCAGCTCTCCCCCCCTTCGGGGCAACACCGGGGAGCTGTTTTTT	CASSSPPLRGNTGELFF
TRBV12-3/TRBV12-4	TRBJ1-1	.	medium-sized	TGTGCCAGCAGTTGGGGGGTGAACACTGAAGCTTTCTTT	CASSWGVNTEAFF
TRBV5-1	TRBJ1-2	.	medium-sized	TGCGCCAGCAGCTCGGGGCCCGAATTAAACTATGGCTACACCTTC	CASSSGPELNYGYTF
TRBV7-8	TRBJ1-1	.	once	TGTGCCAGCAGCTTAGCGAACGGAGGTTCGAACACTGAAGCTTTCTTT	CASSLANGGSNTEAFF
TRBV5-1	TRBJ2-5	.	medium-sized	TGCGCCAGCAGCGGTCTTAAGGACACCTCTCTCCAAGAGACCCAGTACTTC	CASSGLKDTSLQETQYF
TRBV14	TRBJ2-2	.	.	TGTGCCAGCAGCCATAACAGGGCCGGGGAGCTGTTTTTT	CASSHNRAGELFF
TRBV6-2/TRBV6-3	TRBJ2-3	TRBD2	.	TGTGCCAGCAGTTACTCGACTAGCGGAGATACGCAGTATTTT	CASSYSTSGDTQYF
TRBV4-3	TRBJ2-2	TRBD2	medium-sized	TGCGCCAGCAGCCAAGGGACTAGCGGGAGCACCGGGGAGCTGTTTTTT	CASSQGTSGSTGELFF
TRBV6-1	TRBJ2-1	.	medium-sized	TGTGCCAGCATTTCAGGGGCGCGTAATGAGCAGTTCTTC	CASISGARNEQFF
TRBV5-1	TRBJ1-1	.	.	TGCGCCAGCAGCTTGGACGGGGGCATGAACACTGAAGCTTTCTTT	CASSLDGGMNTEAFF
TRBV12-3/TRBV12-4	TRBJ1-5	.	medium-sized	TGTGCCAGCGGATCGACAGATACCAATCAGCCCCAGCATTTT	CASGSTDTNQPQHF
TRBV7-8	TRBJ2-1	TRBD2	medium-sized	TGTGCCAGCAGCTTAGGACTAGCGGGGAGCTCCTACAATGAGCAGTTCTTC	CASSLGLAGSSYNEQFF
TRBV4-2	TRBJ1-2	.	medium-sized	TGTGCCAGCAGCCCCCGGGACTTTTCAGATGGCTACACCTTC	CASSPRDFSDGYTF
TRBV5-1	TRBJ1-4	TRBD1	medium-sized	TGCGCCAGCAGCTTGGGCGACAGGGCGAAGAATGAAAAACTGTTTTTT	CASSLGDRAKNEKLFF
TRBV11-2	TRBJ2-1	TRBD2	.	TGTGCCAGCAGTACCGGGACTAGCGTGTACAATGAGCAGTTCTTC	CASSTGTSVYNEQFF
TRBV4-1	TRBJ1-1	.	medium-sized	TGCGCCAGCAGCCAAGACCAGGGCACTGAAGCTTTCTTT	CASSQDQGTEAFF
TRBV12-3/TRBV12-4	TRBJ2-5	.	medium-sized	TGTGCCAGCAGTTTAGATTACGTCCCCATTCGGGAGACCCAGTACTTC	CASSLDYVPIRETQYF
TRBV5-1	TRBJ2-1	.	large	TGCGCCAGCAGCTTTAGAGGTTGGAGCTCTAACTACAATGAGCAGTTCTTC	CASSFRGWSSNYNEQFF
TRBV4-3	TRBJ1-5	TRBD1	.	TGCGCCAGCAGCCTAACGTGGGACAGGGGGGAGCCCCAGCATTTT	CASSLTWDRGEPQHF
TRBV4-3	TRBJ2-1	TRBD2	.	TGCGCCAGCAGCCAAGATACGGGGGGGTCTTACAATGAGCAGTTCTTC	CASSQDTGGSYNEQFF
TRBV9	TRBJ2-3	TRBD2	.	TGTGCCAGCAGTCGGGGGGGCGCAGATACGCAGTATTTT	CASSRGGADTQYF
TRBV7-9	TRBJ2-7	TRBD1	medium-sized	TGTGCCAGCAGCTCTCGACAGGGATCCTTCTACGAGCAGTACTTC	CASSSRQGSFYEQYF
TRBV29-1	TRBJ2-7	.	.	TGCAGCGTTCCCGAGGGGTTCGAGCAGTACTTC	CSVPEGFEQYF
TRBV3-1	TRBJ1-3	.	many	TGTGCCAGCAGCCAGACAGGACTTATCTCTGGAAACACCATATATTTT	CASSQTGLISGNTIYF
TRBV7-9	TRBJ1-5	.	medium-sized	TGTGCCAGCAGCTTAGGCAATCAGCCCCAGCATTTT	CASSLGNQPQHF
TRBV12-3/TRBV12-4	TRBJ2-1	TRBD2	medium-sized	TGTGCCACGGGAGCGGGGCACCATGAGCAGTTCTTC	CATGAGHHEQFF